This T cell receptor (beta chain) emerged from a study of blood T cell repertoires in COVID-19. Looking at the study overall: Sources were T cells, B-cell-depleted T cells, or PBMCs; the material itself was cDNA or gDNA.

Per the original data handling: From reference gene primer amplification, estimates of nucleated cell counts were derived. Some clones are missing from TCRdb's copy, which holds only in-frame ones; the method was immunoSEQ multiplex PCR. The DNA was the basis for D and trimming; V, J and clone size are from that table. The sample has approximately 300,000 clones; over 75% are singletons. The CDR3 has 16 amino acids. Germline CDR1 and CDR2: MNHEY and SMNVEV (reference sequence). Losses at the gene ends were 3 bases for V and 9 bases for J; bases not matched to a gene: 7. This clonotype was sampled from a woman between 45 and 60 years old with active or convalescent COVID-19. What was sequenced was peripheral blood. This chain connects TRBV27 to TRBJ2-1; 14 positions agree with TRBD2. Written as DNA, the CDR3 is TGTGCCAGCAGTTTGTCGACTAGCGGGGGGGCTGGTGAGCAGTTCTTC. Its translation is CASSLSTSGGAGEQFF.